These 23 T cell receptor beta chains share one sample of origin, sequenced in a study of OX40 agonist ivuxolimab in advanced cancers. Repertoires were generated with immunoSEQ multiplex PCR, while TCRdb's copy carries only in-frame clones and drops some. Of 70,000 or so clones in the sample, over 60% were seen once. The starting material was CD4+ or CD8+ T cells sorted from blood, obtained in a trial of the OX40 agonist ivuxolimab. These receptors came from an adult with an advanced solid tumor such as melanoma, head and neck, liver or kidney cancer.

This chain joins TRBV6-5 and TRBJ2-7, with 8 nucleotides matching TRBD2. The V gene's germline CDR1 is MNHEY and CDR2 SVGAGI. The J segment lost 7 bases and the V segment lost 5 bases, leaving 7 bases of the junction unmatched. The CDR3 covers 13 residues. The CDR3 protein is CASSPGLAGEQYF. CDR3 nucleotides: TGTGCCAGCAGTCCTGGACTAGCCGGGGAGCAGTACTTC.

V is TRBV11-2 and J is TRBJ2-1, with 10 bases that match TRBD1. In germline, CDR1 is SGHAT, CDR2 FQNNGV. The CDR3 length is 14 residues. J lost 7 bases, V lost 5 bases, and 5 bases had no gene match. CDR3 DNA: TGTGCCAGCAGCAACCGGGACAGGGGAAATGAGCAGTTCTTC. This sequence encodes CASSNRDRGNEQFF.

The chain recombines TRBV30 with TRBJ1-5; D might be TRBD1 (5 bases). CDR3 length: 15 amino acids. Germline CDR1 reads GTSNPN; CDR2 reads SVGIG (reference sequence). V lost 3 bases to trimming and J lost 1 base, with 13 bases between them. The CDR3 DNA sequence: TGTGCCTGGAGCCGACGGGGCCCCAGCAATCAGCCCCAGCATTTT. Protein sequence: CAWSRRGPSNQPQHF.

The chain is built from TRBV18 and TRBJ2-1; 8 positions match TRBD2. This CDR3 has 14 amino acids. With V trimmed by 3 bases and J by 6 bases, 4 bases remained unmatched. Germline-derived CDR1 and CDR2 are KGHSH and LQKENI. CDR3 nucleotides: TGTGCCAGCTCACCTACCAGCGGGAGCAATGAGCAGTTCTTC. Residues: CASSPTSGSNEQFF.

This clone was picked up one time. The chain links TRBV5-4 to TRBJ1-6, with TRBD1 as a possible D gene (5 bases). The CDR3 length is 14 residues. Germline V CDR1 and CDR2: SGHNT, YYREEE (reference sequence). The V gene lost 1 base and the J gene lost 5 bases, with 7 bases spanning the gap. CDR3 amino acids: CASSLLTDNSPLHF. The DNA for the CDR3 is TGTGCCAGCAGCTTGTTGACAGATAATTCACCCCTCCACTTT. Based on the CDR3 plus reference TRBV5-4 and TRBJ1-6, the full variable domain is ETGVTQSPTHLIKTRGQQVTLRCSSQSGHNTVSWYQQALGQGPQFIFQYYREEENGRGNFPPRFSGLQFPNYSSELNVNALELDDSALYLCASSLLTDNSPLHFGNGTRLTVT.

The genes are TRBV10-2 and TRBJ2-7; TRBD2 matches 8 bases. V gave up 7 bases and J gave up 4 bases; unmatched junction bases: 12. CDR3 length equals 15 residues. Germline values: CDR1 WSHSY, CDR2 SAAADI. The chain's CDR3 is CASTGGSGRRYEQYF. CDR3 in DNA: TGCGCCAGCACCGGGGGCAGCGGGAGAAGGTACGAGCAGTACTTC.

The genes are TRBV9 and TRBJ2-2; no definite D call. Trimming shortened V by 2 bases and J by 4 bases, and 9 bases separated the two germline ends. This CDR3 contains 14 residues. CDR1 and CDR2 (germline): SGDLS, YYNGEE. CDR3 DNA sequence: TGTGCCAGCAGCGTTTTGGGTTCCACCGGGGAGCTGTTTTTT. It encodes CASSVLGSTGELFF.

V is TRBV27 and J is TRBJ2-7; D gene ambiguous. The CDR3 length is 13 residues. In germline, CDR1 is MNHEY, CDR2 SMNVEV (reference sequence). V gave up 5 bases and J gave up 6 bases, with 14 bases separating them. The CDR3 region is CASSPNKGPEQYF. The CDR3 nucleotides are TGTGCCAGCAGTCCCAACAAGGGTCCCGAGCAGTACTTC.

CDR3 nucleotides: TGTGCCAGCAGCTATGACAGATCCTATGGCTACACCTTC. Encoded protein: CASSYDRSYGYTF. V and J are TRBV27 and TRBJ1-2; tentatively, D is TRBD1 (5 bases). This CDR3 spans 13 amino acids. Germline loops: CDR1 MNHEY, CDR2 SMNVEV (reference sequence). V lost 6 bases and J lost 4, with 12 bases in between.

The rearrangement links TRBV28 to TRBJ2-5; 11 positions agree with TRBD1. This CDR3 contains 15 residues. Germline loops: CDR1 MDHEN, CDR2 SYDVKM. J was trimmed by 5 bases and V by 5 bases; bases with no gene match: 7. In DNA form, the CDR3 reads TGTGCCAGCAGTGGATCGGACAGGGGGCGGGAGACCCAGTACTTC. It translates to CASSGSDRGRETQYF.

Here the CDR3 DNA reads TGTGCCTACCGGAGGGGGGTTCTAGCGGGGCCGTATTTT. It is translated as CAYRRGVLAGPYF. The V call is TRBV30, the J call TRBJ2-3; 9 bases are a match to TRBD2. The CDR3 totals 13 residues. The germline V gene has CDR1 GTSNPN and CDR2 SVGIG (reference sequence). Losses at the gene ends were 7 bases for V and 14 bases for J; bases not matched to a gene: 16.

Points on this clone: The junction shows a germline mismatch at one end, possibly a read error. This rearrangement joins TRBV6-1 to TRBJ1-1; D is ambiguous. Per germline, CDR1 MNHNS and CDR2 SASEGT. The CDR3 has 11 residues. The CDR3 nucleotides read TGTGCCAGCAGTGAAGTGCGGATGGCTGCCTTT. Its translation: CASSEVRMAAF.

The V and J genes are TRBV5-6 and TRBJ2-7; perhaps TRBD1 as D (5 bases). CDR3 length: 15 amino acids. V was shortened by 2 bases and J by 3 bases, with 15 bases between the two germline ends. Germline values: CDR1 SGHDT, CDR2 YYEEEE. CDR3 sequence (DNA): TGTGCCAGCAGCTTTGATCAGGGTTCGGGCTACGAGCAGTACTTC. Translated: CASSFDQGSGYEQYF.

The chain recombines TRBV27 with TRBJ1-1; 10 nucleotides line up with TRBD1. The length of the CDR3 is 14 residues. Trimming removed 3 bases from V and 8 bases from J; junction bases left unmatched: 6. The germline V gene has CDR1 MNHEY and CDR2 SMNVEV (reference sequence). The CDR3 nucleotides are TGTGCCAGCAGTTTGGGGACAGGGGTTAGGGAAGCTTTCTTT. Residues: CASSLGTGVREAFF.

J is TRBJ2-1 and V is TRBV2; 8 bases align to TRBD2. The germline gives CDR1 SNHLY, CDR2 FYNNEI. The CDR3 is 16 residues long. The V segment lost 3 bases and the J segment 1 base; nucleotides outside the gene matches: 5. CDR3 sequence: CASSDPASGSYNEQFF. The CDR3, as DNA: TGTGCCAGCAGTGATCCGGCTAGCGGGTCCTACAATGAGCAGTTCTTC.

The gene calls are TRBV6-6 and TRBJ2-3, with a tentative D call TRBD2 (5 bases). Germline CDR1 is MNHNY and CDR2 is SVGAGI (reference sequence). The length of the CDR3 is 15 residues. V was clipped by 6 bases and J by 8 bases, with 21 bases between them. Here the CDR3 reads CASSRVRTETLTQYF. For the CDR3, the DNA is TGTGCCAGCAGCCGGGTAAGGACTGAGACCCTTACGCAGTATTTT.

This clone was observed a few times. V and J are TRBV29-1 and TRBJ2-5; no clear D gene. The V end was cut by 6 bases, the J end by 1 base, with 9 bases between. Germline CDR1 and CDR2: SQVTM and ANQGSEA. The CDR3 has 12 residues. The CDR3 region has the DNA TGCAGCGTGAGAACAGCCCAAGAGACCCAGTACTTC. Its translation: CSVRTAQETQYF.

This clone has more than one count but fewer than ten. This rearrangement joins TRBV6-1 to TRBJ1-1; a possible D gene is TRBD1 (6 bases). The CDR3 has 14 amino acids. Germline CDR1 reads MNHNS; CDR2 reads SASEGT. With 2 bases removed from V and 3 bases from J, the gap between germline ends came to 10 bases. This chain's CDR3 is CASSESGAYTEAFF. For the CDR3, the DNA is TGTGCCAGCAGTGAATCAGGGGCCTACACTGAAGCTTTCTTT.

The chain joins TRBV4-2 to TRBJ2-1; the D gene is possibly TRBD2 (6 bases). V lost 1 base and J lost 5, with 15 bases in between. CDR3 length: 16 amino acids. Germline values: CDR1 LGHNA, CDR2 YNFKEQ. CDR3 sequence reads: CASSQGVGTVNNEQFF. As DNA, the CDR3 is TGTGCCAGCAGCCAAGGTGTGGGGACTGTAAACAATGAGCAGTTCTTC.

CDR3 coding DNA: TGTGCCAGCAGCTTAGAAGGGCGGGAGGGACAGCAGTTCTTC. Translation: CASSLEGREGQQFF. The chain carries TRBV11-3 and TRBJ2-1; TRBD2 aligns across 9 bases. CDR1 is SGHNT and CDR2 is YENEEA in the germline V gene. The CDR3 has 14 amino acids. V lost 0 bases, J lost 11 bases, and 5 bases stayed unmatched.

In nucleotides, the CDR3 is TGTGCCAGCAGTAACCACGGGGGGGATACGCAGTATTTT. Encoded protein: CASSNHGGDTQYF. This chain links TRBV6-4 with TRBJ2-3; 7 nucleotides match TRBD2. The CDR3 contains 13 residues. With V trimmed by 5 bases and J by 6 bases, 5 bases remained unmatched. Germline V gives CDR1 MRHNA, CDR2 SNTAGT.

This clone was seen only a few times. V gene TRBV2 combines with J gene TRBJ2-2; 7 positions agree with TRBD2. Looked up from germline, CDR1 is SNHLY and CDR2 is FYNNEI. The CDR3 loop spans 15 amino acids. V gave up 5 bases and J gave up 4 bases; unmatched junction bases: 7. CDR3 coding DNA: TGTGCCAGCAGTCAGGGCGGGAGAGTCACCGGGGAGCTGTTTTTT. Protein product: CASSQGGRVTGELFF.

This sequence joins TRBV2 and TRBJ2-7; possibly TRBD1 or TRBD2 for D (5 bases each). V was pared by 4 bases and J by 1 base, with 8 bases between. Germline V lookup: CDR1 SNHLY, CDR2 FYNNEI. This CDR3 spans 13 amino acids. CDR3 sequence reads: CASSGDGSYEQYF. Here the CDR3 DNA reads TGTGCCAGCAGTGGGGACGGATCCTACGAGCAGTACTTC.